The entry below describes one TCR beta chain. As yet, its antigen is unknown. This record comes from a study of CD8 T cells in Susac syndrome. Reverse transcription of roughly 0.5 to 1 ug RNA was performed with random hexamers. Amplification of TCR beta CDR3 across 54 Vbeta and 13 Jbeta was performed with immunoSEQ multiplex PCR. Via MiXCR, TCRdb re-called the immunoSEQ multiplex PCR reads, giving one row per CDR3 protein. This table holds 110,000 to 150,000 distinct CDR3 sequences, approximately 94% found once. Patients with Susac syndrome met diagnostic criteria defined recently for definite or probable disease. In contrast to the negatively isolated CD8+ and CD4+ T cells, TEMRA cells were FACS-enriched. Study-wide results and caveats: CD4+ T cell repertoires in Susac syndrome lacked clonal expansion.

The V segment lost 0 bases and the J segment 4 bases; nucleotides outside the gene matches: 15. Germline V gene lookup returns CDR1 LGHNA and CDR2 YNFKEQ. This CDR3 is 19 amino acids long. The chain employs TRBV4-2 and TRBJ2-5; 9 bases agree with TRBD2. This clonotype originated in a human donor with Susac syndrome. Sequencing used CD4+ T cells from PBMCs. The CDR3 DNA sequence: TGTGCCAGCAGCCAAGATCGGGTGGCTAGCGGGAATTGGGCAGAGACCCAGTACTTC. Translating gives CASSQDRVASGNWAETQYF.